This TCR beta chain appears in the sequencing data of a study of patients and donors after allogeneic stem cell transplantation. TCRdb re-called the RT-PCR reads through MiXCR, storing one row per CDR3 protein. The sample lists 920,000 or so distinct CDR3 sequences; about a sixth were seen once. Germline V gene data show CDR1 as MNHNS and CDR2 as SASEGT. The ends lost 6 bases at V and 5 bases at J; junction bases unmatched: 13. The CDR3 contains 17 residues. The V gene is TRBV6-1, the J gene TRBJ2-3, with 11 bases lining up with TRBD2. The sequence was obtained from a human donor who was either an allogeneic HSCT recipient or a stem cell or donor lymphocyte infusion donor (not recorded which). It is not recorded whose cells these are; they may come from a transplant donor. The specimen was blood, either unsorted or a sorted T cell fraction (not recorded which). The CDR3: CASSQGLAGVRGDTQYF. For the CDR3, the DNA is TGTGCCAGCAGCCAAGGACTAGCGGGCGTTCGTGGAGATACGCAGTATTTT.